This T cell receptor (beta chain) was captured by sequencing in a study of shared clonotypes between healthy human individuals. The wider study: Per donor, three plates held CD4 naive cells, three held CD4 memory, two held CD8 naive and one held CD8 memory.

The assay ran at deep level. This table comes from immunoSEQ multiplex PCR, and its TCRdb copy is limited to in-frame clones, with some not included. This table has millions of clones, 85% to 95% appearing once. General study points: In the sorted subsets, rarefaction showed sequencing was incomplete despite large depth. Of the naive CD4 clonotypes, roughly 5% were shared across several donors.

Regarding this clone: The antigen remains undetermined.

CD45RO-negative cells were positively selected for CCR7, leaving out terminally differentiated effector memory CD45RA+ cells. Germline values: CDR1 SGHTA, CDR2 FQGNSA. V shed 4 bases and J 3 bases; nucleotides not matched to a gene: 11. The CDR3 runs to 17 residues. This TCR derives from a man aged 18 to 35 in good health. Some clones in this sample may be carry-over from other donors' samples. Sequenced: naive CD8+ T cells from PBMCs. V and J are TRBV7-2 and TRBJ2-7; 11 bases are a match to TRBD2. CDR3 sequence (DNA): TGTGCCAGCAGCTCGGTACTGACTAGCGGGATTCTCTACGAGCAGTACTTC. The encoded protein is CASSSVLTSGILYEQYF.